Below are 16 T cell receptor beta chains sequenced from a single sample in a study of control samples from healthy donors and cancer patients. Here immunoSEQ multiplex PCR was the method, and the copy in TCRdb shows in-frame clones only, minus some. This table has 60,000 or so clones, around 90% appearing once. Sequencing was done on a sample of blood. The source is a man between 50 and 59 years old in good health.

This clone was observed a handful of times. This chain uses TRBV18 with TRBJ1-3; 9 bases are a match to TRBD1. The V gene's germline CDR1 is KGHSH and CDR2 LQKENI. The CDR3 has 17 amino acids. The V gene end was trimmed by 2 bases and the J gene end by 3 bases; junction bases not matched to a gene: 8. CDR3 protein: CASSPIGTGSSGNTIYF. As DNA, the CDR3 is TGTGCCAGCTCACCAATAGGGACAGGGTCGAGTGGAAACACCATATATTTT.

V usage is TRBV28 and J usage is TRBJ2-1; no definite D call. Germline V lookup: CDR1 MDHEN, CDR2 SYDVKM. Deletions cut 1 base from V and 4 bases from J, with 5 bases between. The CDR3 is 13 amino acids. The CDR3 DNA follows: TGTGCCAGCAGTTTATCACAATACAATGAGCAGTTCTTC. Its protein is CASSLSQYNEQFF.

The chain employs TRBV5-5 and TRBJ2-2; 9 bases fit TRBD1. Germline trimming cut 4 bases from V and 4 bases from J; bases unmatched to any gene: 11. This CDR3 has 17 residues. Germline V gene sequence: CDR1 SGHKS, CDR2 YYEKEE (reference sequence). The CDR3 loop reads CASSTGGTGLGTGELFF. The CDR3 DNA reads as TGTGCCAGCAGCACGGGCGGGACAGGGCTTGGCACCGGGGAGCTGTTTTTT.

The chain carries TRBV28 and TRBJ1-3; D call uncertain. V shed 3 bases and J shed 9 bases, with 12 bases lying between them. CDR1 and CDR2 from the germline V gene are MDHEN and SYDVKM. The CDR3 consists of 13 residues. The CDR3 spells CASSFDGPTTIYF. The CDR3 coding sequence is TGTGCCAGCAGTTTTGATGGACCAACCACCATATATTTT.

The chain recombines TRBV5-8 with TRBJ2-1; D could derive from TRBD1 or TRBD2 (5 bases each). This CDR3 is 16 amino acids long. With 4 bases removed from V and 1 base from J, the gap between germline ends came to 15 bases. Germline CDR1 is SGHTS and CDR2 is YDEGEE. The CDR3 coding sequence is TGTGCCAGCAGCACCTTCGGGACCCATTCCTACAATGAGCAGTTCTTC. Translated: CASSTFGTHSYNEQFF.

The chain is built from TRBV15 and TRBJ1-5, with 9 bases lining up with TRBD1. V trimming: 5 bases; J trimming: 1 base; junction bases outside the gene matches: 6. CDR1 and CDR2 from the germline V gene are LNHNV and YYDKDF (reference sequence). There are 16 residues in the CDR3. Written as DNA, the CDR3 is TGTGCCACCAGCCGGGACAGGGAGGCGAGCAATCAGCCCCAGCATTTT. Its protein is CATSRDREASNQPQHF. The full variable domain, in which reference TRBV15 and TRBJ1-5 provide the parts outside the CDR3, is DAMVIQNPRYQVTQFGKPVTLSCSQTLNHNVMYWYQQKSSQAPKLLFHYYDKDFNNEADTPDNFQSRRPNTSFCFLDIRSPGLGDTAMYLCATSRDREASNQPQHFGDGTRLSIL.

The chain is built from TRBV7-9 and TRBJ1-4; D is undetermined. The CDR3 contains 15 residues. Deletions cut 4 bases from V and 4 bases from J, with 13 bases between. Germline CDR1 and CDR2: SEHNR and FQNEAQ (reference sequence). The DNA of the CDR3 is TGTGCCAGCAGCTCCTTCGATGGGGATAATGAAAAACTGTTTTTT. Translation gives CASSSFDGDNEKLFF. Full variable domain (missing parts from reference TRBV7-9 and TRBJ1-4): DTGVSQNPRHKITKRGQNVTFRCDPISEHNRLYWYRQTLGQGPEFLTYFQNEAQLEKSRLLSDRFSAERPKGSFSTLEIQRTEQGDSAMYLCASSSFDGDNEKLFFGSGTQLSVL.

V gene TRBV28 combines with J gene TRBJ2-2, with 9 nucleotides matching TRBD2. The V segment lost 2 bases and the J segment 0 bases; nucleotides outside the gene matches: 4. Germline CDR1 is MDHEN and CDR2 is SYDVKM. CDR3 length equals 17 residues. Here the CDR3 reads CASSLNAGGPNTGELFF. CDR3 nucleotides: TGTGCCAGCAGTTTAAATGCGGGAGGGCCGAACACCGGGGAGCTGTTTTTT.

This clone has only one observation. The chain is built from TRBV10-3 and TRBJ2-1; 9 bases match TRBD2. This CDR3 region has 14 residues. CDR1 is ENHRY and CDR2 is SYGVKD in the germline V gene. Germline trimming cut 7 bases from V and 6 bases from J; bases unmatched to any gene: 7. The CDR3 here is CAIIAGEGRNEQFF. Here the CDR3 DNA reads TGTGCCATCATAGCGGGAGAAGGACGCAATGAGCAGTTCTTC.

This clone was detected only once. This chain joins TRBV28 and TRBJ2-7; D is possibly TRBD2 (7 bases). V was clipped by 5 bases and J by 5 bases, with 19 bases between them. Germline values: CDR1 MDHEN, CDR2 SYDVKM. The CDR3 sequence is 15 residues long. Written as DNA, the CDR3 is TGTGCCAGCAGTGGGGCCTCTGGAGGGGGGGACGAGCAGTACTTC. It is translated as CASSGASGGGDEQYF.

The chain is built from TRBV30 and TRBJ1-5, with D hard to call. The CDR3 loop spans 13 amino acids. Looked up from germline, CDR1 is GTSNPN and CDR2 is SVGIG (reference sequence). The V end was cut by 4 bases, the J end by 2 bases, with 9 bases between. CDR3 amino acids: CAWTKAGNQPQHF. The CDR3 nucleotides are TGTGCCTGGACGAAGGCGGGCAATCAGCCCCAGCATTTT.

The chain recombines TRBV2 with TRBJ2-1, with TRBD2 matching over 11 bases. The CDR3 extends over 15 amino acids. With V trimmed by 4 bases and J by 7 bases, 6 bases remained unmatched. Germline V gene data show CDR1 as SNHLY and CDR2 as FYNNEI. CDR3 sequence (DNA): TGTGCCAGCAGTGGCTGGACTAGCGGGTCGAATGAGCAGTTCTTC. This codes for CASSGWTSGSNEQFF. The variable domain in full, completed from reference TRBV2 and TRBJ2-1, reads EPEVTQTPSHQVTQMGQEVILRCVPISNHLYFYWYRQILGQKVEFLVSFYNNEISEKSEIFDDQFSVERPDGSNFTLKIRSTKLEDSAMYFCASSGWTSGSNEQFFGPGTRLTVL.

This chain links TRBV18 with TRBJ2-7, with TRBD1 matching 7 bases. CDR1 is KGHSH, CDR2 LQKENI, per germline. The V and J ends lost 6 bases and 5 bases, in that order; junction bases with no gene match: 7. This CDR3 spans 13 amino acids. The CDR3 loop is CASSQGQRNEQYF. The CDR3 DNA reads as TGTGCCAGCTCCCAGGGACAGCGGAACGAGCAGTACTTC.

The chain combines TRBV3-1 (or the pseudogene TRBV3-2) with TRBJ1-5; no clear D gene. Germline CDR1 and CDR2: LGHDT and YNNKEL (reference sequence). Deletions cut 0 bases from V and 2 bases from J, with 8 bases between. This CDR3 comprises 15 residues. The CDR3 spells CASSQDFSGNQPQHF. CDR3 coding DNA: TGTGCCAGCAGCCAAGATTTCAGTGGCAATCAGCCCCAGCATTTT.

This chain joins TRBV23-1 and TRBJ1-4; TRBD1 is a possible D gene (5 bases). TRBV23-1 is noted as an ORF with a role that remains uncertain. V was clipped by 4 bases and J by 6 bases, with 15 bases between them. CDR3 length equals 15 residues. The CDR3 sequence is CASSPPEGIYEKLFF. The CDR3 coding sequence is TGCGCCAGCAGTCCACCGGAGGGGATATATGAAAAACTGTTTTTT.

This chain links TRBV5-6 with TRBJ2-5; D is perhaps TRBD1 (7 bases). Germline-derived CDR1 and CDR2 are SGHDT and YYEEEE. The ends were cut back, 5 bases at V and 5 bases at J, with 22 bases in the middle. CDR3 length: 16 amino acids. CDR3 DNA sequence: TGTGCCAGCAGAGGGAGGCAGGGGGTATTCGGGGAGACCCAGTACTTC. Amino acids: CASRGRQGVFGETQYF.